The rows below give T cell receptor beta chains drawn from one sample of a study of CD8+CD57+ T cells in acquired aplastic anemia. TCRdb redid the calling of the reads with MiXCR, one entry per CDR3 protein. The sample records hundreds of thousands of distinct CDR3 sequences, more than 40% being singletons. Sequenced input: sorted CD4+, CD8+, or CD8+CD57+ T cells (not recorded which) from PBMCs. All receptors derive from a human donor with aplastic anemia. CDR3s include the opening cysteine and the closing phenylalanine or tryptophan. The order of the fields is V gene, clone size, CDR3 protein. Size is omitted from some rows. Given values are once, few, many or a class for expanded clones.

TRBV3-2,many,CASSLRVGQPQHF
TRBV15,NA,CASSSPGQGSYNSPLHF
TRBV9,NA,CASGTPGTIPPDEQFF
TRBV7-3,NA,CASSFKTGVRGSDGNTDTQYF
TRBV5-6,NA,CASRGQGSLSEHF
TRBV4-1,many,CASSQNPGLVSPLHF
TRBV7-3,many,CASSHRNHLYEQYF
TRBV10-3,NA,CAISGLQDERFF
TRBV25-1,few,CASSDFNGGSYNEQFF
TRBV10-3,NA,CATMTHSGNTIYF
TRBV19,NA,CASSITPAETQYF
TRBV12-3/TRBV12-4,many,CASSFAPGRAYNSPLHF
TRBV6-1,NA,CASSYSSGGNTIYF
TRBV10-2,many,CASRAGTGGSPLHF
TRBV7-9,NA,CASSPRPADEQPQHF
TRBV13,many,CASSLGGKETQYF
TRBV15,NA,CATSGTAQETQYF
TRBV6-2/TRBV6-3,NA,CASTQDTIGGTNEKLFF
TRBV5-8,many,CASSGGTVNYGYTF
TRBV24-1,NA,CAPRALMDESQFF
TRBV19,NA,CASSMTEVNEKLFF
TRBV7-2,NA,CASSGQGSYEQYF
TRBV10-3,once,CASRDRGHEQYF
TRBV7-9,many,CASSPIPQGNTIYF
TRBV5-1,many,CASSEDIYEQYF
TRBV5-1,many,CASSSPPGQGTGYYEQYF
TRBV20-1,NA,CSAEDKGGSTDTQYF
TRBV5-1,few,CASSLAPLYEQYF
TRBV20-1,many,CSATGTSGVYNEQFF
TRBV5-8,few,CASSLRFWGSVYTDTQYF
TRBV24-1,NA,CATSDSLAEAYNEQFF
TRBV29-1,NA,CSGGRGRNTEAFF
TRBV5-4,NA,CASSLEGPYGYTF
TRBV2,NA,CASSEQPLYGYTF
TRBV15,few,CATSRVSGTGGSSRLLGYTF
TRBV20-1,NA,CSAREPLSTDTQYF